A single sample is the source of the 8 T cell receptor beta chains below, sequenced in a study of cytotoxic CD8 clonotypes in ibrutinib-treated CLL. Assay used: immunoSEQ multiplex PCR; TCRdb lists only in-frame clones, some missing. The sample lists under 300,000 clones; 65% to 85% were seen once. The specimen was PBMCs, collected at disease progression, from a patient treated with ibrutinib. The origin of the receptors is a human donor with chronic lymphocytic leukemia.

There are a few counts of this clone. The rearrangement links TRBV7-2 to TRBJ1-4; TRBD1 might be the D (5 bases). The V gene lost 5 bases and the J gene lost 8 bases, with 18 bases spanning the gap. This CDR3 has 15 amino acids. Germline V CDR1 and CDR2: SGHTA, FQGNSA. The CDR3 loop is CASSLSTVTGEKLFF. In DNA form, the CDR3 reads TGTGCCAGCAGCCTCTCGACAGTAACGGGGGAAAAACTGTTTTTT.

The DNA for the CDR3 is TGCGCCAGCAGTCGAGGAGGGTACCAGCCCCAGCATTTT. It encodes CASSRGGYQPQHF. The rearrangement uses TRBV10-2 and TRBJ1-5; D remains ambiguous. Per germline, CDR1 WSHSY and CDR2 SAAADI. The V and J ends lost 5 bases and 7 bases respectively, with 12 bases between them. This CDR3 spans 13 amino acids.

This chain uses TRBV7-9 with TRBJ1-2; TRBD1 matches at 7 bases. V shed 1 base and J 7 bases; nucleotides not matched to a gene: 12. Germline assignment: CDR1 SEHNR and CDR2 FQNEAQ (reference sequence). The CDR3 covers 16 residues. The CDR3 coding sequence is TGTGCCAGCAGCTTAGGGATCACAGGGGACGAGTTTGGCTACACCTTC. Amino acids: CASSLGITGDEFGYTF.

This clone was picked up one time. The chain employs TRBV6-6 and TRBJ2-3, with 9 bases that match TRBD1. The length of the CDR3 is 15 residues. From germline, CDR1 is MNHNY and CDR2 SVGAGI (reference sequence). V lost 6 bases and J lost 1; bases outside the gene matches: 5. The CDR3 coding sequence is TGTGCCAGCAGACTACAGGGGGCCGGCACAGATACGCAGTATTTT. This codes for CASRLQGAGTDTQYF.

CDR3 sequence: CASSQTSGGEETQYF. The CDR3 nucleotides read TGCGCCAGCAGCCAAACTAGCGGGGGGGAAGAGACCCAGTACTTC. The chain uses TRBV5-1 and TRBJ2-5; 13 positions agree with TRBD2. The CDR3 has 15 residues. The trim removed 4 bases at V and 3 bases at J, leaving 3 bases unmatched. From germline, CDR1 is SGHRS and CDR2 YFSETQ. Combining the CDR3 with reference TRBV5-1 and TRBJ2-5 gives the whole variable domain KAGVTQTPRYLIKTRGQQVTLSCSPISGHRSVSWYQQTPGQGLQFLFEYFSETQRNKGNFPGRFSGRQFSNSRSEMNVSTLELGDSALYLCASSQTSGGEETQYFGPGTRLLVL.

The chain has TRBV21-1 and TRBJ2-1. TRBV21-1 is labeled a pseudogene. This CDR3 contains 20 residues. CDR3 loop: CASSSHSRTARLSSYNEQFF. The CDR3 DNA is TGTGCCAGCAGCTCCCACTCACGGACCGCTAGGCTTAGCTCCTACAATGAGCAGTTCTTC.

The chain links TRBV18 to TRBJ1-6, with TRBD1 as a possible D gene (6 bases). Deletions cut 6 bases from V and 0 bases from J, with 12 bases between. Germline values: CDR1 KGHSH, CDR2 LQKENI. The CDR3 has 16 residues. Written as DNA, the CDR3 is TGTGCCAGCTCCCGTACAGGGAGCTCCTATAATTCACCCCTCCACTTT. Translated, it gives CASSRTGSSYNSPLHF.

This clone has just a few counts. The chain joins TRBV11-2 to TRBJ2-7; D may correspond to TRBD1 or TRBD2 (5 bases each). V lost 2 bases and J 6 bases, leaving 14 bases between the germline ends. The germline gives CDR1 SGHAT, CDR2 FQNNGV. The CDR3 loop spans 14 amino acids. The CDR3: CASSLNDGGAEQYF. Here the CDR3 DNA reads TGTGCCAGCAGCTTAAATGATGGGGGTGCCGAGCAGTACTTC. The complete variable domain, with remaining parts taken from reference TRBV11-2 and TRBJ2-7, reads EAGVAQSPRYKIIEKRQSVAFWCNPISGHATLYWYQQILGQGPKLLIQFQNNGVVDDSQLPKDRFSAERLKGVDSTLKIQPAKLEDSAVYLCASSLNDGGAEQYFGPGTRLTVT.